This TCR beta chain was retrieved from a study of blood T cell repertoires in COVID-19. In the study overall: The study drew acute and convalescent COVID-19 samples from the United States, Italy and Spain.

The method was immunoSEQ multiplex PCR; TCRdb's version includes in-frame clones alone and lacks a portion of them. The sample yields nearly 350,000 clones, about nine tenths seen once. One Seattle source followed patients from active infection through their disease course. The TCR was taken from a woman aged 70-85 years with COVID-19, enrolled during active disease. Sequencing was carried out using peripheral blood.

This CDR3 reads CASSQGQPSEQYF. The CDR3 nucleotides read TGTGCCAGCAGCCAAGGACAGCCGAGCGAGCAGTACTTC. This sequence joins TRBV11-2 and TRBJ2-7; D is perhaps TRBD1 (6 bases). V shed 5 bases and J shed 6 bases, with 14 bases lying between them. Germline V gene lookup returns CDR1 SGHAT and CDR2 FQNNGV. The CDR3 sequence is 13 residues long. The full variable domain, with the rest looked up from reference TRBV11-2 and TRBJ2-7, is EAGVAQSPRYKIIEKRQSVAFWCNPISGHATLYWYQQILGQGPKLLIQFQNNGVVDDSQLPKDRFSAERLKGVDSTLKIQPAKLEDSAVYLCASSQGQPSEQYFGPGTRLTVT.